This paragraph reports one TCR beta chain. Its antigen is still unknown. Clones were read by immunoSEQ multiplex PCR, and TCRdb kept only the in-frame ones, dropping some. The sample records about 52,000 clones, around 87% being singletons. The CDR3 is 14 residues long. CDR1 and CDR2 from the germline V gene are MNHEY and SVGAGI. The V and J ends lost 5 bases and 7 bases, in that order; junction bases with no gene match: 8. The data were taken from a study of T cells in localized non-small cell lung cancer. Study-level points and caveats: Higher blood T cell density tracked longer overall survival.

The clonotype comes from a female donor with stage II lung adenocarcinoma. This specimen was PBMCs, taken before any cancer treatment. The chain employs TRBV6-5 and TRBJ1-5; TRBD1 matches 7 bases. CDR3 sequence: CASSGNRGWQPQHF. CDR3 in DNA: TGTGCCAGCAGTGGAAACAGGGGATGGCAGCCCCAGCATTTT.